The rows below give T cell receptor beta chains drawn from one sample of a study of T cell repertoires in cytomegalovirus infection. TCRdb recomputed calls from the reads with MiXCR, one row per CDR3 protein. The sample yields about 400,000 distinct CDR3 sequences, roughly 34% seen once. Their cognate antigens are unknown. The source was cultured PBMCs, collected from culture after CMV antigen stimulation. The origin of the receptors is a human donor in good health (CMV status not recorded). Some clones in this sample may be carry-over from other donors' samples. CDR3s include the opening cysteine and the closing phenylalanine or tryptophan. The order of the fields is J gene, D gene, V gene, clone size, CDR3 DNA, CDR3 protein. D genes are given only for firm matches. A clone size is listed for some rows: how often the clone was seen (once, few, many), or a class if it is expanded.

J: TRBJ1-6
D: .
V: TRBV6-6
size: few
DNA: TGTGCCAGCAGTCGAGGGGAGTCACCCCTCCACTTT
CDR3: CASSRGESPLHF

J: TRBJ2-3
D: .
V: TRBV3-1
size: .
DNA: TGTGCCAGCAGCCAAGGGAGCCCCTCCTCAGATACGCAGTATTTT
CDR3: CASSQGSPSSDTQYF

J: TRBJ2-7
D: .
V: TRBV3-1
size: .
DNA: TGTGCCAGCAGCCAAGTCTCCGCAGGGTCGGAAGAGCAGTACTTC
CDR3: CASSQVSAGSEEQYF

J: TRBJ2-1
D: .
V: TRBV6-8
size: few
DNA: TGTGCCACGGGACGCCGCTCCTACAATGAGCAGTTCTTC
CDR3: CATGRRSYNEQFF

J: TRBJ2-6
D: TRBD2
V: TRBV15
size: .
DNA: TGTGCCACCAGCAGAGATTCCCCGGGAGGGCCTAGTGGGGCCAACGTCCTGACTTTC
CDR3: CATSRDSPGGPSGANVLTF

J: TRBJ1-3
D: TRBD1
V: TRBV19
size: many
DNA: TGTGCCAGTAGGGGACAGGCTATAATCTCTGGAAACACCATATATTTT
CDR3: CASRGQAIISGNTIYF

J: TRBJ2-5
D: .
V: TRBV5-1
size: .
DNA: TGCGCCAGCAGCAACCCAGGGGTACAAGAGACCCAGTACTTC
CDR3: CASSNPGVQETQYF

J: TRBJ2-3
D: TRBD2
V: TRBV7-6
size: .
DNA: TGTGCCAGAGAGAGACTAGCGGGATCAGATACGCAGTATTTT
CDR3: CARERLAGSDTQYF

J: TRBJ2-1
D: TRBD2
V: TRBV15
size: few
DNA: TGTGCCACCAGTAAGCGGGAGGGCTCCTACAATGAGCAGTTCTTC
CDR3: CATSKREGSYNEQFF

J: TRBJ2-1
D: TRBD2
V: TRBV12-3/TRBV12-4
size: once
DNA: TGTGCCAGCAGTTTCCGCGTCCGGGGGGAGGTGCAGTTCTTC
CDR3: CASSFRVRGEVQFF

J: TRBJ2-2
D: TRBD1
V: TRBV5-6
size: many
DNA: TGTGCCAGCAGACGGGACAGACTCACCGGGGAGCTGTTTTTT
CDR3: CASRRDRLTGELFF

J: TRBJ2-7
D: .
V: TRBV9
size: .
DNA: TGTGCCAGCAGCGTAGAGGCGCCCGGCTTTTACGAGCAGTACTTC
CDR3: CASSVEAPGFYEQYF

J: TRBJ1-1
D: .
V: TRBV25-1
size: few
DNA: TGTGCCAACCCCCCCAGGGAAGTTGAAGCTTTCTTT
CDR3: CANPPREVEAFF

J: TRBJ1-2
D: TRBD1
V: TRBV7-2
size: many
DNA: TGTGCCAGCAGCTATGGGACAGTTTATGGCTACACCTTC
CDR3: CASSYGTVYGYTF

J: TRBJ1-1
D: TRBD1
V: TRBV7-9
size: .
DNA: TGTGCCAGCAGCTTAGAGGTCCGGACAGGGAAGGGCACTGAAGCTTTCTTT
CDR3: CASSLEVRTGKGTEAFF

J: TRBJ2-3
D: TRBD2
V: TRBV4-2
size: .
DNA: TGTGCCAGCAGCCAAGCGGGACTAGCGGTATCCGATACGCAGTATTTT
CDR3: CASSQAGLAVSDTQYF

J: TRBJ1-1
D: .
V: TRBV7-8
size: many
DNA: TGTGCCAGCAGCCTCGAAGGGCCTGAAGCTTTCTTT
CDR3: CASSLEGPEAFF

J: TRBJ1-4
D: .
V: TRBV7-8
size: medium-sized
DNA: TGTGCCACCCGCCTAGGGAGGGGACGGGTTGAAAAACTGTTTTTT
CDR3: CATRLGRGRVEKLFF

J: TRBJ2-5
D: .
V: TRBV24-1
size: .
DNA: TGTGCCACCAGTGATGGGGAGACCCAGTACTTC
CDR3: CATSDGETQYF

J: TRBJ2-5
D: .
V: TRBV6-2/TRBV6-3
size: .
DNA: TGTGCCAGCAGTCGACAGCTACTCCAAGAGACCCAGTACTTC
CDR3: CASSRQLLQETQYF

J: TRBJ2-5
D: .
V: TRBV4-2
size: few
DNA: TGTGCCAGCAGCCAAGAATTACTAACCCAAGAGACCCAGTACTTC
CDR3: CASSQELLTQETQYF

J: TRBJ1-4
D: .
V: TRBV7-8
size: many
DNA: TGTGCCAGCAGCTTTGGACAACCCGAAACGATGATCGGAGGGAATGAAAAACTGTTTTTT
CDR3: CASSFGQPETMIGGNEKLFF

J: TRBJ1-5
D: .
V: TRBV7-2
size: few
DNA: TGTGCCAGCAGCTTAATCGGATCTCAGCCCCAGCATTTT
CDR3: CASSLIGSQPQHF

J: TRBJ1-1
D: .
V: TRBV2
size: .
DNA: TGTGCCAGCAGTGAAGCGTCAACCAAGAACACTGAAGCTTTCTTT
CDR3: CASSEASTKNTEAFF

J: TRBJ2-2
D: TRBD2
V: TRBV12-3/TRBV12-4
size: few
DNA: TGTGCCAGCATCCCTAGCGGGAGGACCGCCGAGCTGTTTTTT
CDR3: CASIPSGRTAELFF

J: TRBJ2-1
D: .
V: TRBV6-6
size: .
DNA: TGTGCCAGCAGTTACGACGGGAGTAGTAATGAGCAGTTCTTC
CDR3: CASSYDGSSNEQFF

J: TRBJ2-5
D: TRBD2
V: TRBV7-2
size: many
DNA: TGTGCCAGCAGCTTTGGGACTAGCGGGAGAGAGACCCAGTACTTC
CDR3: CASSFGTSGRETQYF

J: TRBJ1-5
D: .
V: TRBV20-1
size: few
DNA: TGCAGTGCTAGAGAGCCGACAGTTGTAAGCAATCAGCCCCAGCATTTT
CDR3: CSAREPTVVSNQPQHF

J: TRBJ1-1
D: .
V: TRBV7-2
size: .
DNA: TGTGCCAGCAGCTTAGACCCCCCCGCTGAAGCTTTCTTT
CDR3: CASSLDPPAEAFF

J: TRBJ2-5
D: TRBD2
V: TRBV28
size: few
DNA: TGTGCCAGCAGTTTATATATTCCAGGGACTAGCGGGTTTAGCCAAGAGACCCAGTACTTC
CDR3: CASSLYIPGTSGFSQETQYF

J: TRBJ2-7
D: TRBD2
V: TRBV28
size: few
DNA: TGTGCCAGCAGTTTTGTTAGCGGGAGGGCCGAGCGCTACGAGCAGTACTTC
CDR3: CASSFVSGRAERYEQYF

J: TRBJ2-3
D: TRBD2
V: TRBV24-1
size: once
DNA: TGTGCCACCAGTGACCCCCTGCCCCTCGGGACTAGCGGGGGAGATACGCAGTATTTT
CDR3: CATSDPLPLGTSGGDTQYF

J: TRBJ2-1
D: TRBD2
V: TRBV7-8
size: few
DNA: TGTGCCAGCAGCCCTCAACTTCGCGGGGGTCCTAGCCGCTCCTACAATGAGCAGTTCTTC
CDR3: CASSPQLRGGPSRSYNEQFF

J: TRBJ1-1
D: .
V: TRBV18
size: .
DNA: TGTGCCAGCTCACCCCGACAACGGGATTACACTGAAGCTTTCTTT
CDR3: CASSPRQRDYTEAFF

J: TRBJ2-5
D: .
V: TRBV6-2/TRBV6-3
size: .
DNA: TGTGCCAGCAACCAGCGGACTGGTCGAGAGACCCAGTACTTC
CDR3: CASNQRTGRETQYF

J: TRBJ2-5
D: TRBD1
V: TRBV6-6
size: few
DNA: TGTGCCAGCAGTTACTCAAAGGGGGCTCGGGAGACCCAGTACTTC
CDR3: CASSYSKGARETQYF

J: TRBJ2-1
D: TRBD1
V: TRBV19
size: few
DNA: TGTGCCAGTAGCACTGACAGGGGAGGGCAGTTCTTC
CDR3: CASSTDRGGQFF

J: TRBJ2-1
D: TRBD2
V: TRBV4-3
size: few
DNA: TGCGCCAGCAGCCAGGATATACTAACTAGCGGGAGTGTTGGCCCCTACAATGAGCAGTTCTTC
CDR3: CASSQDILTSGSVGPYNEQFF

J: TRBJ2-7
D: TRBD2
V: TRBV27
size: .
DNA: TGTGCCAGCAGACGACTAGCGGGAGGGGGTGACGAGCAGTACTTC
CDR3: CASRRLAGGGDEQYF

J: TRBJ2-5
D: .
V: TRBV28
size: .
DNA: TGTGCCAGCAGCCGGGACCAAAAGACCCAGTACTTC
CDR3: CASSRDQKTQYF

J: TRBJ2-7
D: .
V: TRBV6-8
size: few
DNA: TGTGCCAGCAGATATGGTTACGAGCAGTACTTC
CDR3: CASRYGYEQYF

J: TRBJ2-1
D: TRBD2
V: TRBV7-2
size: few
DNA: TGTGCCAGCAGCGCTAGGATGACGGGACTAGCGGGATATAAAAATGAGCAGTTCTTC
CDR3: CASSARMTGLAGYKNEQFF

J: TRBJ1-4
D: TRBD1
V: TRBV7-6
size: .
DNA: TGTGCCAGCAGCTTAGCGGGGACAGGGGATGAAAAACTGTTTTTT
CDR3: CASSLAGTGDEKLFF

J: TRBJ1-3
D: .
V: TRBV20-1
size: .
DNA: TGCAGTGCTAGACCTACAGGAATTCGAAACACCATATATTTT
CDR3: CSARPTGIRNTIYF

J: TRBJ1-3
D: TRBD1
V: TRBV7-2
size: few
DNA: TGTGCCAGCAGCTTAGTAGGGGGCGGCTCTGGAAACACCATATATTTT
CDR3: CASSLVGGGSGNTIYF

J: TRBJ2-3
D: .
V: TRBV12-3/TRBV12-4
size: few
DNA: TGTGCCAGCACAAACAAGGGATTCACAGATACGCAGTATTTT
CDR3: CASTNKGFTDTQYF

J: TRBJ2-2
D: .
V: TRBV7-2
size: .
DNA: TGTGCCAGCACAGCGGGACACCCCGGAACCGGGGAGCTGTTTTTT
CDR3: CASTAGHPGTGELFF

J: TRBJ2-5
D: .
V: TRBV6-2/TRBV6-3
size: .
DNA: TGTGCCAGCAGTTATGGAGAAGAGACCCAGTACTTC
CDR3: CASSYGEETQYF

J: TRBJ2-1
D: TRBD2
V: TRBV7-2
size: many
DNA: TGTGCCAGCAGCTCCCACACTAGCGGGCGCAGGTATGAGCAGTTCTTC
CDR3: CASSSHTSGRRYEQFF

J: TRBJ2-3
D: .
V: TRBV7-8
size: many
DNA: TGTGCCAGCACCACCTCGAGCACAGATACGCAGTATTTT
CDR3: CASTTSSTDTQYF

J: TRBJ2-6
D: .
V: TRBV7-2
size: many
DNA: TGTGCCAGCAGCTTAGTCTCGGGAAGATCTGGGGCCAACGTCCTGACTTTC
CDR3: CASSLVSGRSGANVLTF

J: TRBJ1-4
D: .
V: TRBV7-2
size: few
DNA: TGTGCCAGCAGCCAGGGTCCGGAAAAACTGTTTTTT
CDR3: CASSQGPEKLFF